Shown below are 10 T cell receptor beta chains from a single sample sequenced in a study of molecular identifiers for immune sequencing clone quantification. TCRdb called the PCR reads again in MiXCR, with one record for every CDR3 protein. The table includes over 300,000 distinct CDR3 sequences, under 25% detected once. Specimen: naive CD8+ T cells from blood, with Jurkat cell RNA spiked in. Subset of the sample: FACS-sorted CD8+CD4-CCR7+CD45RA+ naive T cells. The receptor source for this set is a human donor in good health. Some libraries in this study had Jurkat cell RNA spiked in.

The chain joins TRBV2 to TRBJ2-7, with D possibly being TRBD2 (5 bases). The V end was cut by 7 bases, the J end by 7 bases, with 11 bases between. This CDR3 has 11 amino acids. In germline, CDR1 is SNHLY, CDR2 FYNNEI. The CDR3: CASTPGREQYF. CDR3 DNA sequence: TGTGCCAGCACCCCGGGGAGAGAGCAGTACTTC. Looking up the rest from reference TRBV2 and TRBJ2-7 gives the full variable domain: EPEVTQTPSHQVTQMGQEVILRCVPISNHLYFYWYRQILGQKVEFLVSFYNNEISEKSEIFDDQFSVERPDGSNFTLKIRSTKLEDSAMYFCASTPGREQYFGPGTRLTVT.

Note on this clonotype: As the CDR3 is not closed by the conserved phenylalanine or tryptophan, this likely results from a read error. The V gene is TRBV5-3, the J gene TRBJ2-3; 12 bases agree with TRBD2. TRBV5-3 falls under the ORF class, with uncertain function. V was pared by 8 bases and J by 5 bases, with 9 bases of the junction left unmatched. The CDR3 covers 15 residues. This chain's CDR3 is CASISSGGAIDTQYS. CDR3 bases: TGTGCCAGCATTTCTAGCGGGGGGGCGATAGATACGCAGTATTCT.

This clonotype appeared many times. V gene TRBV18 combines with J gene TRBJ2-5; D tentatively reads TRBD1 or TRBD2 (5 bases each). Trimming pared 3 bases from V and 3 bases from J, leaving 14 bases between. CDR3 length: 15 amino acids. Per the germline V gene, CDR1 is KGHSH and CDR2 is LQKENI. The CDR3 reads CASSPPRGAEETQYF. CDR3 nucleotides: TGTGCCAGCTCACCTCCCCGGGGCGCTGAAGAGACCCAGTACTTC.

The chain has TRBV11-2 and TRBJ2-1; the match to TRBD2 covers 8 bases. Trimming cost V 5 bases and J 10 bases; bases outside gene matches: 10. There are 14 residues in the CDR3. Per the germline V gene, CDR1 is SGHAT and CDR2 is FQNNGV. CDR3 nucleotide sequence: TGTGCCAGCAGCCCCGGGCGGGGGGCGAACGAGCAGTTCTTC. Translation gives CASSPGRGANEQFF.

The chain employs TRBV12-3 or TRBV12-4 and TRBJ2-5; tentatively, D is TRBD1 (6 bases). The CDR3 extends over 15 amino acids. V dropped 3 bases and J dropped 0 bases, with 11 bases sitting between them. The CDR3 region is CASSLMGANQETQYF. The CDR3 DNA sequence: TGTGCCAGCAGTTTGATGGGGGCGAACCAAGAGACCCAGTACTTC.

This clonotype was seen only a few times. V and J are TRBV7-8 and TRBJ2-1; maybe TRBD1 (5 bases). The ends were cut back, 2 bases at V and 1 base at J, with 12 bases in the middle. Germline V lookup: CDR1 SGHVS, CDR2 FQNEAQ. This CDR3 is built from 16 residues. CDR3 nucleotide sequence: TGTGCCAGCAGCTTAAGGGGCGGCACGTCCTACAATGAGCAGTTCTTC. It codes for CASSLRGGTSYNEQFF.

Concerning this clonotype itself: A much larger clone differs from this one at a single base, so this may be a read error. The chain couples TRBV6-6 to TRBJ2-3; no definite D call. CDR1 is MNHNY and CDR2 is SVGAGI in the germline V gene (reference sequence). The CDR3 covers 13 residues. The CDR3 spells CASSYSFTDAQYF. In DNA form, the CDR3 reads TGTGCCAGCAGTTACTCGTTCACAGATGCGCAGTATTTT.

This clonotype was observed a few times. V usage is TRBV9 and J usage is TRBJ1-3, with D possibly being TRBD1 (5 bases). The V end lost 0 bases, the J end lost 0 bases, and 7 bases lay between the germline ends. The CDR3 totals 15 residues. Per the germline V gene, CDR1 is SGDLS and CDR2 is YYNGEE. In nucleotides, the CDR3 is TGTGCCAGCAGCGTAGAGGGGAACTCTGGAAACACCATATATTTT. It encodes CASSVEGNSGNTIYF.

A remark on this clonotype: One junction end disagrees with the germline gene, perhaps due to a read error. The rearrangement joins TRBV6-2 or TRBV6-3 to TRBJ2-7; D gene uncertain. The germline gives CDR1 MNHEY, CDR2 SVGEGT. CDR3 length equals 10 residues. The DNA of the CDR3 is TGTGCCGGCAGGTCGCGCGAGCAGTACTTC. This codes for CAGRSREQYF.

With regard to this clonotype: A much larger clone lies one base from this, so it may be a read error. J is TRBJ2-7 and V is TRBV5-4; TRBD2 matches at 7 bases. V dropped 1 base and J dropped 3; count of bases not matched to a gene: 7. CDR3 length equals 15 residues. In germline, CDR1 is SGHNT, CDR2 YYREEE (reference sequence). The DNA for the CDR3 is TGTGCCAGCAGCTTGATGGGACGGGGGGACTACGAGCAGTACTTC. It is translated as CASSLMGRGDYEQYF.